A single sample is the source of the 18 T cell receptor beta chains below, sequenced in a study of T-cell memory formation after mild COVID-19. TCRdb itself ran the 5' RACE reads through MiXCR, one entry per CDR3 protein. Here the sample spans roughly 450,000 distinct CDR3 sequences, 15% to 20% being singletons. Input material: PBMCs or a T cell subset sorted from them (not recorded which). All receptors come from a man aged 18 to 29 who had mild COVID-19 (a few samples of this study predate the infection). Cell type and time point are not known.

This clonotype was counted between two and nine times. The chain recombines TRBV15 with TRBJ1-1; D unresolved. Per germline, CDR1 LNHNV and CDR2 YYDKDF (reference sequence). This CDR3 has 13 residues. V was shortened by 4 bases and J by 7 bases, with 13 bases between the two germline ends. In DNA form, the CDR3 reads TGTGCCACCAGCAAGGAGTTGGAGGTTGAAGCTTTCTTT. As protein: CATSKELEVEAFF.

There are a few counts of this clonotype. This rearrangement joins TRBV5-1 to TRBJ2-7; the D gene is possibly TRBD2 (5 bases). The CDR3 spans 14 residues. Trimming took off 4 bases at V and 4 bases at J, with 15 bases between the two ends. Germline assignment: CDR1 SGHRS and CDR2 YFSETQ. CDR3 sequence reads: CASSPEPGRYEQYV. CDR3 in DNA: TGCGCCAGCAGCCCAGAGCCGGGAAGATACGAGCAGTACGTC.

This clonotype was seen a handful of times. DNA of the CDR3: TGTGCCAGCAGCTTAGCGGGGGGCTATTACAATGAGCAGTTCTTC. It yields the protein CASSLAGGYYNEQFF. The chain joins TRBV7-8 to TRBJ2-1; D is tentatively TRBD1 or TRBD2 (6 bases each). The V end was cut by 0 bases, the J end by 4 bases, with 10 bases between. CDR1 is SGHVS, CDR2 FQNEAQ, per germline. This CDR3 comprises 15 residues.

J is TRBJ1-5 and V is TRBV4-2; no reliable D call. Trimming shortened V by 1 base and J by 3 bases, and 16 bases separated the two germline ends. This CDR3 is built from 17 residues. CDR1 is LGHNA, CDR2 YNFKEQ, per germline. CDR3: CASSQVGLQFSNQPQHF. In DNA form, the CDR3 reads TGTGCCAGCAGCCAAGTCGGGCTGCAATTTTCCAATCAGCCCCAGCATTTT.

Only a few counts were recorded for this clonotype. This chain joins TRBV9 and TRBJ2-3; D ambiguous. CDR3 length: 14 amino acids. Germline V gene lookup returns CDR1 SGDLS and CDR2 YYNGEE. The germline V and J ends were trimmed by 0 bases and 4 bases, with 9 bases remaining between them. The CDR3 spells CASSVAPSPDTQYF. CDR3 in DNA: TGTGCCAGCAGCGTAGCCCCGTCCCCAGATACGCAGTATTTT.

The chain joins TRBV7-9 to TRBJ2-3; the match to TRBD2 covers 8 bases. Germline CDR1 SEHNR, CDR2 FQNEAQ (reference sequence). The CDR3 sequence is 16 residues long. J was trimmed by 1 base and V by 5 bases; bases with no gene match: 8. The CDR3 region has the DNA TGTGCCAGCAGCCAGCGGGGGTTGTTTGGCACAGATACGCAGTATTTT. As protein: CASSQRGLFGTDTQYF.

This clonotype came up a few times. The chain uses TRBV20-1 and TRBJ2-3; 10 positions agree with TRBD2. Trimming removed 3 bases from V and 2 bases from J; junction bases left unmatched: 2. CDR3 size: 14 residues. Germline assignment: CDR1 DFQATT and CDR2 SNEGSKA (reference sequence). CDR3 in amino acids: CSASLAGATDTQYF. In DNA form, the CDR3 reads TGCAGTGCTAGTCTAGCGGGGGCCACAGATACGCAGTATTTT.

J is TRBJ2-1 and V is TRBV20-1; maybe TRBD2 (6 bases). CDR1 DFQATT and CDR2 SNEGSKA come from the germline V gene (reference sequence). V was trimmed by 3 bases and J by 7 bases, leaving 19 bases between them. The CDR3 extends over 15 amino acids. Written as DNA, the CDR3 is TGCAGTGCTAGTATCCGGGACTCAGGAACAAATGAGCAGTTCTTC. Its protein is CSASIRDSGTNEQFF.

CDR3 sequence reads: CASSPMGALTDTQYF. CDR3 coding DNA: TGTGCCAGCAGCCCTATGGGGGCGCTCACAGATACGCAGTATTTT. The gene calls are TRBV3-1 and TRBJ2-3, with a tentative D call TRBD1 (6 bases). Trimming removed 4 bases at V and 2 bases at J, with 13 bases between. This CDR3 is 15 amino acids long. CDR1 LGHDT and CDR2 YNNKEL come from the germline V gene (reference sequence).

This clonotype turned up a few times. The chain uses TRBV5-1 and TRBJ1-1; D gene ambiguous. Trimming left V 5 bases short and J 5 bases short, with 19 bases between. The CDR3 contains 15 residues. In germline, CDR1 is SGHRS, CDR2 YFSETQ. CDR3 DNA sequence: TGCGCCAGCAGACCCATAGGGAGGAGTCAAACTGAAGCTTTCTTT. This translates into CASRPIGRSQTEAFF.

The table lists this clonotype with a few counts. This chain uses TRBV7-8 with TRBJ2-2, with TRBD2 identical over 8 bases. Germline V gene lookup returns CDR1 SGHVS and CDR2 FQNEAQ. Unmatched junction bases numbered 9, after V lost 5 bases and J lost 4 bases. This CDR3 contains 16 residues. The DNA for the CDR3 is TGTGCCAGCAGCCGCGGGCGGGGGGAGGTCACCGGGGAGCTGTTTTTT. It is translated as CASSRGRGEVTGELFF.

At least ten counts were recorded for this clonotype. The rearrangement uses TRBV11-2 and TRBJ1-5; the D is unclear. With 0 bases removed from V and 6 bases from J, the gap between germline ends came to 6 bases. The CDR3 has 13 amino acids. CDR1 is SGHAT, CDR2 FQNNGV, per germline. CDR3 nucleotide sequence: TGTGCCAGCAGCTTAGATCGGGTTCAGCCCCAGCATTTT. Amino acid sequence: CASSLDRVQPQHF.

This clonotype was seen at least ten times. The rearrangement joins TRBV6-4 to TRBJ2-2, with TRBD2 identical over 9 bases. The CDR3 totals 14 residues. Germline CDR1 and CDR2: MRHNA and SNTAGT. The J segment lost 3 bases and the V segment lost 4 bases, leaving 0 bases of the junction unmatched. The CDR3: CASSASGDTGELFF. In DNA form, the CDR3 reads TGTGCCAGCAGTGCTAGCGGGGACACCGGGGAGCTGTTTTTT.

The chain employs TRBV11-2 and TRBJ2-2; 10 bases are shared with TRBD1. Germline V lookup: CDR1 SGHAT, CDR2 FQNNGV. V was clipped by 5 bases and J by 4 bases; unmatched bases: 7. This CDR3 has 16 residues. The CDR3: CASSQGQGPSTGELFF. CDR3 nucleotide sequence: TGTGCCAGCAGCCAGGGACAGGGGCCATCCACCGGGGAGCTGTTTTTT.

V usage is TRBV4-1 and J usage is TRBJ2-3; the D is unclear. This CDR3 is built from 14 residues. CDR1 is MGHRA and CDR2 is YSYEKL in the germline V gene. Trimming took 0 bases from V and 4 from J, leaving 8 bases between them. CDR3 sequence: CASSQEATPDTQYF. The CDR3 DNA reads TGCGCCAGCAGCCAAGAGGCTACCCCAGATACGCAGTATTTT.

Many counts were recorded for this clonotype. The chain uses TRBV7-2 and TRBJ2-3; tentatively, D is TRBD1 (6 bases). V gave up 1 base and J gave up 5 bases, with 10 bases separating them. Looked up from germline, CDR1 is SGHTA and CDR2 is FQGNSA. CDR3 length: 14 residues. The DNA of the CDR3 is TGTGCCAGCAGCTTAGACCCAGGGGTAGATACGCAGTATTTT. Its translation is CASSLDPGVDTQYF.

CDR3 nucleotides: TGTGCCAGCAGCCGGGCGAGGACAGACATCTATGGCTACACCTTC. It translates to CASSRARTDIYGYTF. The V gene is TRBV3-1, the J gene TRBJ1-2; tentatively, D is TRBD1 (6 bases). The CDR3 loop spans 15 amino acids. V shed 4 bases and J shed 4 bases, with 16 bases lying between them. Germline V gene data show CDR1 as LGHDT and CDR2 as YNNKEL (reference sequence).

The chain carries TRBV20-1 and TRBJ2-3, with D hard to call. Germline V gene sequence: CDR1 DFQATT, CDR2 SNEGSKA (reference sequence). The CDR3 covers 14 residues. The V and J ends lost 3 bases and 6 bases respectively, with 16 bases between them. This chain's CDR3 is CSASGGARSDTQYF. The DNA of the CDR3 is TGCAGTGCTAGTGGCGGCGCGAGGTCCGATACGCAGTATTTT.